This TCR beta chain was sequenced in a study of regulatory T cells in long-lasting Graves disease. CDR3-region Arm-PCR and iRepertoire HTBI primers produced the TCR beta libraries. How the authors handled the data: The study identified under 80 TRBV and 13 to 15 TRBJ segments across samples. MiXCR, run by TCRdb on the multiplex PCR reads, gives a single entry per CDR3 protein. TCRdb assigned the V and J calls; the authors' analysis was not used. Of about 470,000 distinct CDR3 sequences in the sample, roughly 21% are singletons; the top ten hold roughly 6.9%. Specified time point: persistent/refractory GD, antithyroid drugs over 5 years with positive TRAb. Generation of the TCR library employed RNA extracted from PBMCs. Notes on the study in general: The persistent group shared 2,500 to 3,000 public clonotypes, more than the approximately 1,000 shared by new patients. Accuracy may have been reduced by the small sample size.

This clonotype was seen repeatedly, ten times or more. Antigen unknown. Sequenced material: peripheral blood mononuclear cells (PBMCs), taken when the disease was refractory, from a patient treated with antithyroid drugs. The receptor was isolated from a female donor with Graves disease.

The CDR3 DNA sequence: TGTGCCAGCCTTCGGACCCTCGGCAATCAGCCCCAGCATTTT. This codes for CASLRTLGNQPQHF. The chain has TRBV28 and TRBJ1-5; D remains unclear. This CDR3 spans 14 amino acids. V was clipped by 8 bases and J by 2 bases, with 13 bases between them. Germline values: CDR1 MDHEN, CDR2 SYDVKM. Based on the CDR3 plus reference TRBV28 and TRBJ1-5, the full variable domain is DVKVTQSSRYLVKRTGEKVFLECVQDMDHENMFWYRQDPGLGLRLIYFSYDVKMKEKGDIPEGYSVSREKKERFSLILESASTNQTSMYLCASLRTLGNQPQHFGDGTRLSIL.